Listed below are T cell receptor beta chains from one sample, sequenced in a study of cytomegalovirus exposure and HLA in healthy donors. Assay: immunoSEQ multiplex PCR; the TCRdb copy retains only in-frame clones and omits some. The sample holds roughly 100,000 clones; 75% to 85% are singletons and the top ten take 2.1%. Sample: PBMCs. These receptors originate from a young man in good health and CMV-seronegative. Each CDR3 is given with its conserved first and last residue. The D gene is left open where the match is weak. Part of the rows lack a size; the others show once, few, many or a class for expanded clones.

clone_size: few
d_call: NA
v_call: TRBV6-5
j_call: TRBJ2-3
cdr3_nt: TGTGCCAGCAGACGGATACAGGGTCCTACGCAGTATTTT
cdr3_aa: CASRRIQGPTQYF

clone_size: NA
d_call: NA
v_call: TRBV20-1
j_call: TRBJ1-2
cdr3_nt: TGCAGTGCTAGTCTGACGGGTGGCTACACCTTC
cdr3_aa: CSASLTGGYTF

clone_size: NA
d_call: NA
v_call: TRBV15
j_call: TRBJ2-7
cdr3_nt: TGTGCCACCAGCAAAGGAGGGTACGAGCAGTACTTC
cdr3_aa: CATSKGGYEQYF

clone_size: NA
d_call: NA
v_call: TRBV6-5
j_call: TRBJ2-3
cdr3_nt: TGTGCCAGCAGTTCAACAGATACGCAGTATTTT
cdr3_aa: CASSSTDTQYF

clone_size: NA
d_call: TRBD1
v_call: TRBV5-1
j_call: TRBJ2-7
cdr3_nt: TGCGCCAGCAGCTTGGTGACAGGGTCAACCTACGAGCAGTACTTC
cdr3_aa: CASSLVTGSTYEQYF

clone_size: NA
d_call: NA
v_call: TRBV14
j_call: TRBJ1-1
cdr3_nt: TGTGCCAGCAGCCAGCTAGAGGGAGGGGTAGCTTTCTTT
cdr3_aa: CASSQLEGGVAFF

clone_size: NA
d_call: NA
v_call: TRBV5-1
j_call: TRBJ2-2
cdr3_nt: TGCGCCAGCAGCTTGTTAGGGGCGACCACCGGGGAGCTGTTTTTT
cdr3_aa: CASSLLGATTGELFF

clone_size: NA
d_call: NA
v_call: TRBV19
j_call: TRBJ2-3
cdr3_nt: TGTGCCAGTAGTATAGGGGCAGGAGGACGGACAGATACGCAGTATTTT
cdr3_aa: CASSIGAGGRTDTQYF

clone_size: few
d_call: NA
v_call: TRBV7-3
j_call: TRBJ2-1
cdr3_nt: TGTGCCAGCAGCTTAACGGGAGTCAATGAGCAGTTCTTC
cdr3_aa: CASSLTGVNEQFF

clone_size: NA
d_call: NA
v_call: TRBV30
j_call: TRBJ2-3
cdr3_nt: TGTGCCTGGGGGCCTAGCACAGATACGCAGTATTTT
cdr3_aa: CAWGPSTDTQYF

clone_size: few
d_call: TRBD2
v_call: TRBV11-2
j_call: TRBJ2-1
cdr3_nt: TGTGCCAGCAGCCTCGGGACTAGCGGGGGCAATGAGCAGTTCTTC
cdr3_aa: CASSLGTSGGNEQFF

clone_size: NA
d_call: NA
v_call: TRBV2
j_call: TRBJ1-1
cdr3_nt: TGTGCCAGCAGGATAGGGGTGAACACTGAAGCTTTCTTT
cdr3_aa: CASRIGVNTEAFF

clone_size: NA
d_call: NA
v_call: TRBV4-1
j_call: TRBJ1-2
cdr3_nt: TGCGCCAGCAGCCAAGAATCGGGTGGGTTGAGCTATGGCTACACCTTC
cdr3_aa: CASSQESGGLSYGYTF

clone_size: few
d_call: NA
v_call: TRBV27
j_call: TRBJ2-7
cdr3_nt: TGTGCCAGCAGTTTCGACCGGGATAGGTACTACGAGCAGTACTTC
cdr3_aa: CASSFDRDRYYEQYF

clone_size: NA
d_call: TRBD2
v_call: TRBV7-2
j_call: TRBJ2-1
cdr3_nt: TGTGCCAGCAGCTTACGACTAGCGGGGTACAATGAGCAGTTCTTC
cdr3_aa: CASSLRLAGYNEQFF

clone_size: NA
d_call: TRBD2
v_call: TRBV28
j_call: TRBJ2-1
cdr3_nt: TGTGCCAGCAGTTCCAAAAGCGGGAGCGTCCACAATGAGCAGTTCTTC
cdr3_aa: CASSSKSGSVHNEQFF

clone_size: NA
d_call: NA
v_call: TRBV5-4
j_call: TRBJ2-7
cdr3_nt: TGTGCCAGCAGCTCAGGACTATCGCCCTACGAGCAGTACTTC
cdr3_aa: CASSSGLSPYEQYF

clone_size: NA
d_call: NA
v_call: TRBV7-2
j_call: TRBJ2-2
cdr3_nt: TGTGCCAGCAGCTTAGTTGGAGGGATGAACACCGGGGAGCTGTTTTTT
cdr3_aa: CASSLVGGMNTGELFF

clone_size: NA
d_call: NA
v_call: TRBV4-2
j_call: TRBJ2-5
cdr3_nt: TGTGCCAGCAGCCAAGATCTGGGACATGGTAAAGAGACCCAGTACTTC
cdr3_aa: CASSQDLGHGKETQYF

clone_size: NA
d_call: TRBD1
v_call: TRBV5-1
j_call: TRBJ2-5
cdr3_nt: TGCGCCAGCCTAGGACAGGGGGCTTTGGGCGAGACCCAGTACTTC
cdr3_aa: CASLGQGALGETQYF

clone_size: NA
d_call: NA
v_call: TRBV2
j_call: TRBJ2-7
cdr3_nt: TGTGCCAGCAGTGAAACGAGGGGAGTCGGGGGCGAGCAGTACTTC
cdr3_aa: CASSETRGVGGEQYF

clone_size: NA
d_call: NA
v_call: TRBV4-1
j_call: TRBJ2-7
cdr3_nt: TGCGCCAGCAGTCAACATATCCTGACAGGTGCCGCCTACGAGCAGTACTTC
cdr3_aa: CASSQHILTGAAYEQYF

clone_size: many
d_call: TRBD1
v_call: TRBV27
j_call: TRBJ1-1
cdr3_nt: TGTGCCAGCAGTTGGGGACAGGGCTCTGAAGCTTTCTTT
cdr3_aa: CASSWGQGSEAFF

clone_size: NA
d_call: NA
v_call: TRBV6-5
j_call: TRBJ2-1
cdr3_nt: TGTGCCAGCAGTAAGGGGGTTAGCTGGGATGAGCAGTTCTTC
cdr3_aa: CASSKGVSWDEQFF

clone_size: NA
d_call: NA
v_call: TRBV5-4
j_call: TRBJ2-5
cdr3_nt: TGTGCCAGCAGCCTCGACTACTTCGAGACCCAGTACTTC
cdr3_aa: CASSLDYFETQYF

clone_size: NA
d_call: TRBD2
v_call: TRBV4-1
j_call: TRBJ2-5
cdr3_nt: TGCGCCAGCAGCCTAAGCGGGGGGGCGGAGACCCAGTACTTC
cdr3_aa: CASSLSGGAETQYF

clone_size: NA
d_call: NA
v_call: TRBV2
j_call: TRBJ1-4
cdr3_nt: TGTGCCAGCAGCTGGGGGGGGCCGAATAATGAAAAACTGTTTTTT
cdr3_aa: CASSWGGPNNEKLFF

clone_size: NA
d_call: NA
v_call: TRBV28
j_call: TRBJ1-5
cdr3_nt: TGTGCCAGCAGTTTAAGGACCGGACTGCATAGCAATCAGCCCCAGCATTTT
cdr3_aa: CASSLRTGLHSNQPQHF

clone_size: NA
d_call: TRBD2
v_call: TRBV28
j_call: TRBJ2-7
cdr3_nt: TGTGCCAGCAGTTTATCACGAGGACTAGCGGGGTACTACGAGCAGTACTTC
cdr3_aa: CASSLSRGLAGYYEQYF

clone_size: NA
d_call: TRBD1
v_call: TRBV4-3
j_call: TRBJ1-6
cdr3_nt: TGCGCCAGCAGCCCACCAGGGGGACAGTCACCCCTCCACTTT
cdr3_aa: CASSPPGGQSPLHF

clone_size: NA
d_call: TRBD1
v_call: TRBV6-5
j_call: TRBJ1-5
cdr3_nt: TGTGCCAGCAGCAGAGACAGGGGGCTTAATCAGCCCCAGCATTTT
cdr3_aa: CASSRDRGLNQPQHF

clone_size: NA
d_call: TRBD1
v_call: TRBV30
j_call: TRBJ2-5
cdr3_nt: TGTGCCTGGACTAGAGACCTGGGACAGGCGACCCAAGAGACCCAGTACTTC
cdr3_aa: CAWTRDLGQATQETQYF

clone_size: NA
d_call: NA
v_call: TRBV5-1
j_call: TRBJ2-5
cdr3_nt: TGCGCCAGCACCCTTGGGATCGGTGAGGGAGAGACCCAGTACTTC
cdr3_aa: CASTLGIGEGETQYF

clone_size: NA
d_call: TRBD1
v_call: TRBV10-1
j_call: TRBJ2-7
cdr3_nt: TGCGCCAGCGGGGACAGCTCCTACGAGCAGTACTTC
cdr3_aa: CASGDSSYEQYF

clone_size: NA
d_call: TRBD1
v_call: TRBV11-1
j_call: TRBJ1-2
cdr3_nt: TGTGCCAGCAGCTCGGGACAGGGGGCTGGCTACACCTTC
cdr3_aa: CASSSGQGAGYTF

clone_size: NA
d_call: NA
v_call: TRBV20-1
j_call: TRBJ1-2
cdr3_nt: TGCAGTGCCACTAACTATGGCTACACCTTC
cdr3_aa: CSATNYGYTF

clone_size: NA
d_call: TRBD1
v_call: TRBV19
j_call: TRBJ2-3
cdr3_nt: TGTGCCAGTGGCCTACGTACCGGGACAGGGGGCACAGATACGCAGTATTTT
cdr3_aa: CASGLRTGTGGTDTQYF

clone_size: NA
d_call: NA
v_call: TRBV6-5
j_call: TRBJ1-6
cdr3_nt: TGTGCCAGCAGTTACTCGCGGGGGTATAATTCACCCCTCCACTTT
cdr3_aa: CASSYSRGYNSPLHF

clone_size: NA
d_call: TRBD1
v_call: TRBV5-1
j_call: TRBJ1-3
cdr3_nt: TGCGCCAGCAGCCTCGGTCGGACAGGAAGCTCTGGAAACACCATATATTTT
cdr3_aa: CASSLGRTGSSGNTIYF

clone_size: NA
d_call: NA
v_call: TRBV7-2
j_call: TRBJ1-2
cdr3_nt: TGTGCCAGCCCCTACGAGGCTAACTATGGCTACACCTTC
cdr3_aa: CASPYEANYGYTF

clone_size: NA
d_call: TRBD1
v_call: TRBV7-2
j_call: TRBJ2-5
cdr3_nt: TGTGCCAGCAGCTTGGGACAGGGGACCGAGACCCAGTACTTC
cdr3_aa: CASSLGQGTETQYF

clone_size: NA
d_call: TRBD2
v_call: TRBV10-1
j_call: TRBJ2-1
cdr3_nt: TGCGCCAGCAGTGGATTTAGGACTAGCGGGAGATACAATGAGCAGTTCTTC
cdr3_aa: CASSGFRTSGRYNEQFF

clone_size: few
d_call: NA
v_call: TRBV19
j_call: TRBJ1-1
cdr3_nt: TGTGCCAGCAGGGGCAGGTTCAAACGGGCGGACACTGAAGCTTTCTTT
cdr3_aa: CASRGRFKRADTEAFF

clone_size: NA
d_call: NA
v_call: TRBV6-5
j_call: TRBJ2-7
cdr3_nt: TGTGCCAGCCGGTCGTCACAGGCAAGGCAGTACTTT
cdr3_aa: CASRSSQARQYF

clone_size: once
d_call: NA
v_call: TRBV4-2
j_call: TRBJ2-2
cdr3_nt: TGTGCCAGCAGCCAAGATATGGTCGAGGGACTCACCGGGGAGCTGTTTTTT
cdr3_aa: CASSQDMVEGLTGELFF

clone_size: few
d_call: NA
v_call: TRBV18
j_call: TRBJ1-1
cdr3_nt: TGTGCCAGCTCACCACCTAGCCAGGGCAACACTGAAGCTTTCTTT
cdr3_aa: CASSPPSQGNTEAFF

clone_size: NA
d_call: NA
v_call: TRBV7-9
j_call: TRBJ2-7
cdr3_nt: TGTGCCAGCAGCCCGAGTGGGCACGAGCAGTACTTC
cdr3_aa: CASSPSGHEQYF

clone_size: NA
d_call: NA
v_call: TRBV6-1
j_call: TRBJ1-2
cdr3_nt: TGTGCCAGCAGTGAAGGACTGCGTAACTATGGCTACACCTTC
cdr3_aa: CASSEGLRNYGYTF

clone_size: NA
d_call: NA
v_call: TRBV7-8
j_call: TRBJ2-3
cdr3_nt: TGTGCCAGCAGCTTAGCGGGGACACGGGATACGCAGTATTTT
cdr3_aa: CASSLAGTRDTQYF

clone_size: NA
d_call: NA
v_call: TRBV15
j_call: TRBJ2-2
cdr3_nt: TGTGCCGTTCAGGGCAACACCGGGGAGCTGTTTTTT
cdr3_aa: CAVQGNTGELFF